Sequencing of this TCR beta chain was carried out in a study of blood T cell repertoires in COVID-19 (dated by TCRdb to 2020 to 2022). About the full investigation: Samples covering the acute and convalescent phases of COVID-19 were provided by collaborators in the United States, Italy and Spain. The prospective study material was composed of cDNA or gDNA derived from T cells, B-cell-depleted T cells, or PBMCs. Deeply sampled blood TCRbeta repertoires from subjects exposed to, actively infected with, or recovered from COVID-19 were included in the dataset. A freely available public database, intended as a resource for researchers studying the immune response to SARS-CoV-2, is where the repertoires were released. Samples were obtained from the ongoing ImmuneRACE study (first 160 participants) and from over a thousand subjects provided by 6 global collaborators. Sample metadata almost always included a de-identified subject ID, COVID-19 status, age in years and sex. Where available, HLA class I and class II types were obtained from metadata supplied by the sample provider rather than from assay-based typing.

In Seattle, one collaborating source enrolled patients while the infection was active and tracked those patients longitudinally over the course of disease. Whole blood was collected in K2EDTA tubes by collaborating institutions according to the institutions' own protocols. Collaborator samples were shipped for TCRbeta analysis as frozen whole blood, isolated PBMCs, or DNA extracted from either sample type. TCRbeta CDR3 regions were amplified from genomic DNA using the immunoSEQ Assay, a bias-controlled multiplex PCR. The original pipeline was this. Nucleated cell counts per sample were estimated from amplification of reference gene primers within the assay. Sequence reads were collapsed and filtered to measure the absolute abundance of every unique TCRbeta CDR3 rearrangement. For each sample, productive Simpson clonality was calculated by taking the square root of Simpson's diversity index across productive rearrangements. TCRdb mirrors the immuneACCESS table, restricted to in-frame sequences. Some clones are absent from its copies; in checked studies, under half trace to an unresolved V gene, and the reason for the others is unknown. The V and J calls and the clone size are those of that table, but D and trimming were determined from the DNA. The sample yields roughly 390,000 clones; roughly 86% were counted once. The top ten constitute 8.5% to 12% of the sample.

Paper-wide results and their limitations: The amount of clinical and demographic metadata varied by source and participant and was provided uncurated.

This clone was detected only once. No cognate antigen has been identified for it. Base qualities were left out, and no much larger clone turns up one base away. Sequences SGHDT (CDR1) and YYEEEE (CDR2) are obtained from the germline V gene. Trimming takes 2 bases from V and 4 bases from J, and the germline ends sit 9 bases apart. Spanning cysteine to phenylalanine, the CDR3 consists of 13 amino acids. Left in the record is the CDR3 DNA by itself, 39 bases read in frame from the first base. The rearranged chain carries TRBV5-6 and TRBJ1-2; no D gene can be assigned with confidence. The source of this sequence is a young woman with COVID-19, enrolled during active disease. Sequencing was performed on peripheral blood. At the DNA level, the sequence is TGTGCCAGCAGCTTTCGGGGAGGCTATGGCTACACCTTC. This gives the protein CASSFRGGYGYTF.